This TCR beta chain came from a study of siplizumab effects on memory and regulatory T cells. Whole-study results and caveats: Proliferating siplizumab-culture Tregs lacked confirmation of suppressive function. Naive T cells seemed more diverse than memory cells and seemed major alloresponse contributors. Siplizumab led to significantly less abundant alloreactive sequences that could be traced back to unstimulated CD4+ memory cells.

As concerns this clone: Its matching antigen is unknown.

Germline values: CDR1 LNHNV, CDR2 YYDKDF (reference sequence). The length of the CDR3 is 15 residues. V was shortened by 1 base and J by 5 bases, with 14 bases between the two germline ends. Each sample yielded around 9.6 x 10^4 assayed TCR templates. Here immunoSEQ multiplex PCR was the method, and the copy in TCRdb shows in-frame clones only, minus some. This table holds under 100,000 clones, about 87% found once. The sequence was collected from a human donor in good health. The gene calls are TRBV15 and TRBJ1-2; D is ambiguous. The specimen was Tregs sorted from blood. DNA of the CDR3: TGTGCCACCAGCAGAGTTGGGCCTCCGACTTATGGCTACACCTTC. It codes for CATSRVGPPTYGYTF.